Listed below are T cell receptor beta chains from one sample, sequenced in a study of blood T cell repertoires in COVID-19. The repertoire was sequenced with immunoSEQ multiplex PCR; TCRdb's copy has only in-frame clones and lacks some. This table holds a few hundred thousand clones, about four fifths found once. The sequencing input was peripheral blood. Receptor source: a man older than 75 with acute or convalescent COVID-19. Both conserved end residues are part of each CDR3. D genes are given only for firm matches. Size is stated for part of the rows, as once, few or many counts, or as a class when the clone is expanded.

J | size | V | D | DNA | CDR3
TRBJ2-3 | . | TRBV5-1 | TRBD2 | TGCGCCAGCAGCTCTCGGGCGGGGGGGCCCCCAGATACGCAGTATTTT | CASSSRAGGPPDTQYF
TRBJ1-2 | few | TRBV5-1 | TRBD1 | TGCGCCAGCAGCAGCGGGACAGGGGAGGGCTATGGCTACACCTTC | CASSSGTGEGYGYTF
TRBJ1-2 | . | TRBV18 | . | TGTGCCAGCTCACCACCGGGTATACTAAATGGCTACACCTTC | CASSPPGILNGYTF
TRBJ1-1 | . | TRBV2 | TRBD1 | TGTGCCAGCAGGGGGCAGGGGGCGAGGTACACTGAAGCTTTCTTT | CASRGQGARYTEAFF
TRBJ2-4 | . | TRBV6-5 | TRBD2 | TGTGCCAGCAGGCTTCTGGGAGGGGTCGGGCAGTACTTC | CASRLLGGVGQYF
TRBJ1-2 | . | TRBV6-4 | . | TGTGCCAGCAGTGAGTGGGCGTCAGGCTATGGCTACACCTTC | CASSEWASGYGYTF
TRBJ2-1 | once | TRBV6-5 | TRBD2 | TGTGCCAGCAGGATAGCGGGGGGATCATACAATGAGCAGTTCTTC | CASRIAGGSYNEQFF
TRBJ1-2 | . | TRBV28 | TRBD1 | TGTGCCAGCAGTTCCGGGTATAACAGGGGGCGAAACCCTAGTGGCTACACCTTC | CASSSGYNRGRNPSGYTF
TRBJ2-7 | . | TRBV9 | . | TGTGCCAGCAGCGGTAAGGGGCCCTACGAGCAGTACTTC | CASSGKGPYEQYF
TRBJ1-6 | . | TRBV27 | . | TGTGCCAGCAGTTTCAGGGGTCCGTCTTCACCCCTCCACTTT | CASSFRGPSSPLHF
TRBJ1-5 | . | TRBV6-6 | TRBD1 | TGTGCCAGCAGTTCACCGACAGGGGAGGGACCCCAGCATTTT | CASSSPTGEGPQHF
TRBJ2-3 | few | TRBV3-1/TRBV3-2 | . | TGTGCCAGCAGCCCTCAGGCCACAGATACGCAGTATTTT | CASSPQATDTQYF
TRBJ2-1 | . | TRBV7-3 | TRBD1 | TGTGCCAGCAGCGCCTACGACAGGGGCAATGAGCAGTTCTTC | CASSAYDRGNEQFF
TRBJ2-3 | . | TRBV7-7 | TRBD2 | TGTGCCAGCAGCCCCGGGACTAGCGGCACAGATACGCAGTATTTT | CASSPGTSGTDTQYF
TRBJ1-6 | . | TRBV7-2 | . | TGTGCCAGCAGCTTAGGGGCCGGGAGCAATTCACCCCTCCACTTT | CASSLGAGSNSPLHF
TRBJ2-1 | . | TRBV7-9 | . | TGTGCCAGCAGCCACGGGACCTACAATGAGCAGTTCTTC | CASSHGTYNEQFF
TRBJ1-4 | . | TRBV27 | TRBD1 | TGTGCCAGCAGTCGACAGGGGGCTGAAAAACTGTTTTTT | CASSRQGAEKLFF
TRBJ1-1 | . | TRBV5-4 | . | TGTGCCAGCAGCTTATATACGGGGTCGGGTGAAGCTTTCTTT | CASSLYTGSGEAFF
TRBJ1-2 | . | TRBV25-1 | TRBD1 | TGTGCTACGACAGGGCTTAAAGGCTACACCTTC | CATTGLKGYTF
TRBJ1-1 | . | TRBV4-2 | . | TGTGCCAGCAGCCAAGATAGTTCCAACACTGAAGCTTTCTTT | CASSQDSSNTEAFF
TRBJ1-4 | . | TRBV5-1 | . | TGCGCCAGCAGCTTGGCCGGGGGGCTTAATGAAAAACTGTTTTTT | CASSLAGGLNEKLFF
TRBJ1-6 | . | TRBV21-1 | . | TGTGCCAGCAGCTCCTGGGGGGGATCACCCCTCCACTTT | CASSSWGGSPLHF
TRBJ1-1 | few | TRBV6-5 | TRBD1 | TGTGCCAGCGACAGGGGAGGGAACACTGAAGCTTTCTTT | CASDRGGNTEAFF
TRBJ2-5 | . | TRBV5-5 | . | TGTGCCAGCAGCCCGGAGGGACAGAGGGTTGGGGAGACCCAGTACTTC | CASSPEGQRVGETQYF
TRBJ2-2 | few | TRBV24-1 | TRBD2 | TGTGCCACCAGTGCCTCCCAAAGGGCGGGAGGGCCCCCCACCGGGGAGCTGTTTTTT | CATSASQRAGGPPTGELFF
TRBJ2-7 | few | TRBV10-1 | TRBD1 | TGCGCCAGCAGCCGGGACAGGGTTCTTGAGCAGTACTTC | CASSRDRVLEQYF
TRBJ2-1 | . | TRBV24-1 | TRBD2 | TGTGCCACCAGTGGGTTTCTAGCGGGCGACGAGCAGTTCTTC | CATSGFLAGDEQFF
TRBJ2-3 | many | TRBV11-2 | TRBD2 | TGTGCCAGCAGCCCCCGGGGGGGGCTAGCGGGAGAACACACAGATACGCAGTATTTT | CASSPRGGLAGEHTDTQYF
TRBJ1-4 | . | TRBV4-1 | . | TGCGCCAGCAGCGTTAAAGACAGGCCCAATGAAAAACTGTTTTTT | CASSVKDRPNEKLFF